This is a list of T cell receptor beta chains from one sample in a study of blood T cell repertoires in COVID-19. The data were produced by immunoSEQ multiplex PCR, yet TCRdb's version contains in-frame clones alone and is incomplete. The data hold around 160,000 clones, with approximately 86% observed a single time. Material for sequencing was peripheral blood. These receptor sequences come from a man aged 55 to 70 with acute or convalescent COVID-19. CDR3s include the opening cysteine and the closing phenylalanine or tryptophan. A D gene is named only where the DNA matches it firmly. For some rows the clone size is stated as once, few or many, or as a class when expanded; others skip it.

size	V	D	J	CDR3	DNA
NA	TRBV7-2	NA	TRBJ1-1	CASSLAGGYANTEAFF	TGTGCCAGCAGCTTAGCGGGCGGGTATGCGAACACTGAAGCTTTCTTT
few	TRBV5-4	NA	TRBJ2-2	CASSPKARGDTGELFF	TGTGCCAGCAGCCCTAAAGCGCGGGGAGACACCGGGGAGCTGTTTTTT
NA	TRBV18	NA	TRBJ2-5	CASSPDLGETQYF	TGTGCCAGCTCACCGGATCTAGGAGAGACCCAGTACTTC
NA	TRBV19	NA	TRBJ1-1	CASSIEGQRNTEAFF	TGTGCCAGTAGTATTGAAGGACAGAGGAACACTGAAGCTTTCTTT
NA	TRBV30	TRBD1	TRBJ2-7	CAWSKDRGVNEQYF	TGTGCCTGGAGTAAAGACAGGGGGGTCAACGAGCAGTACTTC
NA	TRBV2	TRBD2	TRBJ2-5	CASSGTSGGEETQYF	TGTGCCAGCAGTGGGACTAGCGGAGGGGAGGAGACCCAGTACTTC
NA	TRBV7-8	TRBD1	TRBJ1-4	CASSSQRPGQDGELFF	TGTGCCAGCAGCTCGCAGAGACCCGGACAGGACGGGGAACTGTTTTTT
NA	TRBV6-5	NA	TRBJ1-2	CASMAGRPNYGYTF	TGTGCCAGCATGGCGGGAAGACCTAACTATGGCTACACCTTC
NA	TRBV19	TRBD1	TRBJ1-5	CASSSPPGTGYSNQPQHF	TGTGCCAGTAGTTCGCCCCCCGGGACAGGGTATAGCAATCAGCCCCAGCATTTT
NA	TRBV10-3	TRBD1	TRBJ1-2	CAISDGQGAIYGYTF	TGTGCCATCAGTGATGGTCAGGGGGCGATCTATGGCTACACCTTC
NA	TRBV3-1/TRBV3-2	NA	TRBJ1-1	CASSRGTPQTDAEAFF	TGTGCCAGCAGCCGAGGGACACCACAGACAGACGCTGAAGCTTTCTTT
once	TRBV5-1	TRBD2	TRBJ2-1	CASSLVGLGNEQFF	TGCGCCAGCAGCTTGGTGGGACTAGGGAATGAGCAGTTCTTC
few	TRBV18	NA	TRBJ1-2	CASSLQTGNGYTF	TGTGCCAGCTCGCTACAGACGGGGAATGGCTACACCTTC
NA	TRBV9	NA	TRBJ1-2	CASSVPRGYTF	TGTGCCAGCAGCGTCCCTCGGGGCTACACCTTC
NA	TRBV28	NA	TRBJ2-4	CASSPTRAKNIQYF	TGTGCCAGCAGCCCTACGAGGGCCAAAAACATTCAGTACTTC
NA	TRBV3-1/TRBV3-2	NA	TRBJ1-1	CASSRRADTEAFF	TGTGCCAGCAGCCGGCGGGCTGACACTGAAGCTTTCTTT
NA	TRBV5-1	TRBD2	TRBJ2-1	CASSVSGRAYNEQFF	TGCGCCAGCAGCGTGAGCGGGAGGGCCTACAATGAGCAGTTCTTC
NA	TRBV11-2	NA	TRBJ2-5	CASSNRETQYF	TGTGCCAGCAGCAACAGAGAGACCCAGTACTTC
NA	TRBV14	NA	TRBJ2-5	CASSPLAEETQYF	TGTGCCAGCAGCCCGTTAGCGGAAGAGACCCAGTACTTC
NA	TRBV6-5	NA	TRBJ1-5	CASSLNRDSNQPQHF	TGTGCCAGCAGTTTGAATCGAGATAGCAATCAGCCCCAGCATTTT
NA	TRBV25-1	NA	TRBJ1-1	CASSESGVAGVAFF	TGTGCCAGCAGTGAATCGGGGGTTGCTGGGGTGGCTTTCTTT
NA	TRBV3-1/TRBV3-2	TRBD1	TRBJ2-7	CASSQFGNRTGTGYYEQYF	TGTGCCAGCAGCCAATTCGGAAACCGTACCGGGACAGGCTACTACGAGCAGTACTTC
NA	TRBV7-3	TRBD2	TRBJ2-1	CASSVSGRDYNEQFF	TGTGCCAGCAGCGTTAGCGGGAGGGACTACAATGAGCAGTTCTTC
few	TRBV30	TRBD1	TRBJ1-2	CAWSARQGGSFGYTF	TGTGCCTGGAGTGCGAGACAGGGGGGTTCTTTTGGCTACACCTTC
NA	TRBV6-6	TRBD1	TRBJ1-2	CASSYSGTGVRSYTF	TGTGCCAGCAGTTACTCCGGGACAGGGGTTCGTAGCTACACCTTC
NA	TRBV5-1	TRBD1	TRBJ1-1	CASSLRTGGNTEAFF	TGCGCCAGCAGCTTACGGACAGGGGGCAACACTGAAGCTTTCTTT
NA	TRBV5-1	TRBD1	TRBJ2-3	CASSLADRASTDTQYF	TGCGCCAGCAGCTTGGCCGACAGGGCTAGCACAGATACGCAGTATTTT
few	TRBV4-1	TRBD1	TRBJ2-7	CASQPGQGPLYEQYF	TGCGCCAGCCAACCGGGACAGGGGCCACTCTACGAGCAGTACTTC
few	TRBV7-9	NA	TRBJ1-6	CASSLGRPDNSPLHF	TGTGCCAGCAGCTTAGGGCGGCCCGATAATTCACCCCTCCACTTT
NA	TRBV7-2	NA	TRBJ2-3	CASSLGPTRDTQYF	TGTGCCAGCAGCCTGGGGCCCACGCGAGATACGCAGTATTTT
NA	TRBV4-1	NA	TRBJ1-4	CASSQDGGATNEKLFF	TGCGCCAGCAGCCAAGATGGAGGGGCAACTAATGAAAAACTGTTTTTT
NA	TRBV19	TRBD2	TRBJ2-2	CASSYRTSGATGELFF	TGTGCCAGTAGCTATCGCACTAGCGGAGCCACCGGGGAGCTGTTTTTT
NA	TRBV28	NA	TRBJ1-5	CASSLGEGGVGQPQHF	TGTGCCAGCAGTTTAGGAGAGGGAGGGGTAGGTCAGCCCCAGCATTTT
NA	TRBV2	NA	TRBJ2-7	CASSESGELFSYEQYF	TGTGCCAGCAGTGAATCGGGGGAGCTTTTCTCCTACGAGCAGTACTTC
NA	TRBV2	TRBD2	TRBJ2-3	CASSLAGGSDTQYF	TGTGCCAGCTCCTTGGCGGGAGGGTCAGATACGCAGTATTTT
NA	TRBV4-2	TRBD1	TRBJ1-5	CASSPTGGQNQPQHF	TGTGCCAGCAGCCCCACAGGGGGACAGAATCAGCCCCAGCATTTT
few	TRBV4-1	NA	TRBJ1-4	CASSQDWQGREKLFF	TGCGCCAGCAGCCAAGATTGGCAGGGGCGAGAAAAACTGTTTTTT
NA	TRBV7-9	NA	TRBJ1-5	CASSLGGDNQPQHF	TGTGCCAGCAGCTTAGGGGGGGACAATCAGCCCCAGCATTTT
NA	TRBV19	NA	TRBJ1-2	CASRPPRVWGYGYTF	TGTGCCAGTCGACCACCCAGGGTGTGGGGCTATGGCTACACCTTC
NA	TRBV12-3/TRBV12-4	NA	TRBJ2-1	CASSLSDEQFF	TGTGCCAGCAGTTTGTCTGATGAGCAGTTCTTC
NA	TRBV7-3	NA	TRBJ2-3	CASSRLGTDTQYF	TGTGCCAGCAGCCGTCTAGGCACAGATACGCAGTATTTT
NA	TRBV6-5	NA	TRBJ2-7	CASSSPTSEQYF	TGTGCCAGCAGCTCCCCCACGAGCGAGCAGTACTTC
NA	TRBV5-1	TRBD1	TRBJ1-2	CASSLGQGEGGYTF	TGCGCCAGCAGCTTGGGACAGGGGGAAGGGGGCTACACCTTC
few	TRBV19	NA	TRBJ2-1	CASSIFLQGGRNEQFF	TGTGCCAGTAGTATTTTCCTGCAGGGGGGTCGAAATGAGCAGTTCTTC
NA	TRBV23-1	NA	TRBJ1-2	CASSQSLYGYTF	TGCGCCAGCAGTCAATCGCTATATGGCTACACCTTC
NA	TRBV19	TRBD1	TRBJ1-1	CASSPLPGQGNTEAFF	TGTGCCAGTAGTCCCCTCCCGGGACAGGGGAACACTGAAGCTTTCTTT
NA	TRBV28	NA	TRBJ1-2	CASLGSAGGYTF	TGTGCCAGCCTGGGGTCCGCGGGCGGCTACACCTTC
few	TRBV25-1	TRBD2	TRBJ2-1	CASKGLGTSGNFNEQFF	TGTGCCAGTAAAGGACTCGGGACTAGCGGAAATTTCAATGAGCAGTTCTTC
NA	TRBV20-1	NA	TRBJ1-5	CSASSGAGNQPQHF	TGCAGTGCTAGTAGTGGGGCGGGCAATCAGCCCCAGCATTTT
NA	TRBV2	NA	TRBJ1-1	CASRQTVEAFF	TGTGCCAGCAGGCAGACAGTTGAAGCTTTCTTT
NA	TRBV5-5	TRBD2	TRBJ2-3	CASSLGGLAGTDTQYF	TGTGCCAGCAGCTTAGGGGGACTAGCGGGCACAGATACGCAGTATTTT
NA	TRBV15	TRBD2	TRBJ2-7	CATSRGLAEGYEQYF	TGTGCCACCAGCAGGGGACTAGCGGAGGGCTACGAGCAGTACTTC
NA	TRBV5-1	TRBD2	TRBJ2-2	CASSLALAGGPRELFF	TGCGCCAGCAGCTTGGCACTAGCGGGAGGGCCCCGGGAGCTGTTTTTT
NA	TRBV5-4	NA	TRBJ1-6	CASSLGGRAISPLHF	TGTGCCAGCAGCTTGGGGGGGAGGGCAATTTCACCCCTCCACTTT
NA	TRBV9	TRBD2	TRBJ2-7	CASSVGSSGRIYEQYF	TGTGCCAGCAGCGTAGGTTCTAGCGGGAGGATCTACGAGCAGTACTTC
NA	TRBV5-1	NA	TRBJ1-1	CASSLEAGFAEAFF	TGCGCCAGCAGCTTGGAGGCGGGGTTCGCTGAAGCTTTCTTT
NA	TRBV5-1	TRBD1	TRBJ2-7	CASTAGTGGHEQYF	TGCGCCAGCACCGCCGGGACAGGGGGCCACGAGCAGTACTTC
NA	TRBV28	NA	TRBJ1-4	CASSSGTRNEKLFF	TGTGCCAGCAGCAGCGGGACCCGTAATGAAAAACTGTTTTTT
NA	TRBV28	TRBD1	TRBJ1-2	CASSSGRGLGGYTF	TGTGCCAGCAGTTCTGGTAGGGGGCTGGGAGGCTACACCTTC